This T cell receptor beta chain was recorded in a study of T cell responses to AZD1222 COVID-19 vaccine. Study-level results: Samples come after the peak T cell response, not at day 14. Among spike-specific TCRs, nearly half reportedly target unmutated variant regions. Donors, mostly white British, included more females; clonal diversity was possibly underestimated. Spike-specific TCR breadth and depth grew following two AZD1222 doses.

Germline loops: CDR1 SQVTM, CDR2 ANQGSEA. The CDR3 has 14 residues. V trimming: 7 bases; J trimming: 0 bases; junction bases outside the gene matches: 4. This clone was detected only a few times. Its antigen is unknown. TCRdb's table, derived via immunoSEQ multiplex PCR, lists solely in-frame clones and lacks some. The sample carries over 70,000 clones, about three quarters recorded once. The sequence derives from an adult who received the MenACWY meningococcal vaccine as a control. The chain links TRBV29-1 to TRBJ2-2, with 8 bases fitting TRBD1. The source was peripheral blood, collected 28 days after the second dose of the MenACWY control vaccine. In DNA form, the CDR3 reads TGCAGCGCTGGACAGGGCACGAACACCGGGGAGCTGTTTTTT. As protein: CSAGQGTNTGELFF.